What follows describes a single T cell receptor (beta chain). Its antigen is still unknown. No qualities accompany the bases; no much larger clone lies one base away. TCRbeta CDR3 regions were amplified from genomic DNA using the immunoSEQ Assay, a bias-controlled multiplex PCR. The published analysis was carried out like this. Nucleated cell counts per sample were estimated from amplification of reference gene primers within the assay. To quantify the absolute abundance of each unique TCRbeta CDR3 rearrangement, sequence reads were collapsed and filtered. For each sample, productive Simpson clonality was calculated as the square root of Simpson's diversity index over productive rearrangements. The source is immuneACCESS, and TCRdb retained only in-frame sequences with V and J called. Part of the clones is not carried over; for the studies checked, unresolved V genes explain less than half of this, and the remainder is unexplained. That table is the source of V, J and clone size, and D and trimming were worked out from the DNA. In this sample the table shows approximately 210,000 clones, roughly nine tenths of which occur a single time. Approximately 1.2% of the sample comes from the top ten.

This entry comes from a study of blood T cell repertoires in COVID-19 (dated by TCRdb to the early 2020s). Broadly, across the study: Collaborator samples came from the United States, Italy and Spain and covered acute and convalescent phases of COVID-19. Nearly every sample came with metadata listing a de-identified subject ID, COVID-19 status, age in years and sex. Samples came from the ongoing ImmuneRACE study (first 160 participants) plus 1,254 subjects from 6 global collaborators. Subjects who had been exposed to COVID-19, were actively infected with it, or had recovered from it provided the deeply sampled blood TCRbeta repertoires that made up the dataset. The prospective study material was composed of cDNA or gDNA derived from T cells, B-cell-depleted T cells, or PBMCs. Where available, HLA class I and class II types were taken from metadata supplied by the sample provider and were not determined by assay-based typing. The repertoires were released in a freely available public database meant as a resource for research on the immune response to SARS-CoV-2.

Each collaborating institution followed its own protocols to collect whole blood in K2EDTA tubes. Collaborator samples were shipped for TCRbeta analysis as frozen whole blood, isolated PBMCs, or DNA extracted from either sample type. Counted from cysteine to phenylalanine, this CDR3 has 17 amino acids. Only the CDR3 DNA is retained, 51 bases long and in frame from the first base. CDR1 and CDR2, per the germline V gene, are SGHAT and FQNNGV. V ends up 2 bases short and J 4 bases short, with an unmatched junction base count of 10. What the authors observed across the whole study: How much clinical and demographic metadata was included differed by source and by participant, and the metadata was provided uncurated.

Recombination linked TRBV11-2 to TRBJ2-5, with 10 junctional bases fitting TRBD2. The sequence was obtained from a man in his thirties or forties with acute or convalescent COVID-19. Sequencing used peripheral blood. The DNA reads as follows: TGTGCCAGCAGCTTAAGAGCGGGGGGGCTAGGGGTAGAGACCCAGTACTTC. This yields the protein CASSLRAGGLGVETQYF. The CDR3 plus the reference TRBV11-2 and TRBJ2-5 genes for the other parts give the full variable domain: EAGVAQSPRYKIIEKRQSVAFWCNPISGHATLYWYQQILGQGPKLLIQFQNNGVVDDSQLPKDRFSAERLKGVDSTLKIQPAKLEDSAVYLCASSLRAGGLGVETQYFGPGTRLLVL.